This passage covers 28 T cell receptor beta chains from one sample sequenced in a study of OX40 agonist ivuxolimab in advanced cancers. The protocol was immunoSEQ multiplex PCR, while the TCRdb copy is restricted to in-frame clones and leaves out a portion. This table has approximately 72,000 clones, about 86% appearing once. This specimen consisted of CD4+ or CD8+ T cells sorted from blood, obtained in a trial of the OX40 agonist ivuxolimab. Receptor source: an adult with an advanced solid tumor such as melanoma, head and neck, liver or kidney cancer.

J is TRBJ1-3 and V is TRBV7-8; D gene uncertain. Germline CDR1 and CDR2: SGHVS and FQNEAQ. The germline V and J ends were trimmed by 2 bases and 0 bases, with 11 bases remaining between them. CDR3 length: 16 residues. The CDR3: CASSLNLPSSGNTIYF. The DNA of the CDR3 is TGTGCCAGCAGCTTAAATCTTCCATCCTCTGGAAACACCATATATTTT.

The rearrangement links TRBV18 to TRBJ1-2; tentatively, D is TRBD1 (6 bases). V lost 3 bases, J lost 3 bases, and 14 bases lay in between. Germline V gene lookup returns CDR1 KGHSH and CDR2 LQKENI. This CDR3 spans 15 amino acids. CDR3 region: CASSPPGAYDYGYTF. CDR3 bases: TGTGCCAGCTCACCGCCAGGGGCTTACGACTATGGCTACACCTTC.

CDR3 sequence: CASSSFFWIRDSSYEQYF. In DNA, the CDR3 is TGTGCCAGCAGTTCTTTTTTCTGGATCCGGGACAGCTCCTACGAGCAGTACTTC. This chain links TRBV27 with TRBJ2-7, with 7 bases fitting TRBD1. CDR3 length: 18 amino acids. V trimming: 4 bases; J trimming: 0 bases; junction bases outside the gene matches: 15. The germline V gene encodes CDR1 MNHEY and CDR2 SMNVEV (reference sequence).

The V and J genes are TRBV28 and TRBJ2-7, with no clear D. The V end was cut by 5 bases, the J end by 2 bases, with 10 bases between. This CDR3 is 13 amino acids long. Looked up from germline, CDR1 is MDHEN and CDR2 is SYDVKM. CDR3 loop: CASSPPVTYEQYF. The CDR3, as DNA: TGTGCCAGCAGTCCACCCGTTACCTACGAGCAGTACTTC.

The rearrangement joins TRBV6-6 to TRBJ1-2, with no clear D. Trimming took off 0 bases at V and 8 bases at J, with 10 bases between the two ends. CDR3 length: 13 residues. Per the germline V gene, CDR1 is MNHNY and CDR2 is SVGAGI (reference sequence). The CDR3 DNA reads as TGTGCCAGCAGTTACTCCGGACTAAGGGGCTACACCTTC. It translates to CASSYSGLRGYTF.

This clone showed up just a few times. The V and J genes are TRBV7-9 and TRBJ2-5; TRBD2 matches at 7 bases. Per the germline V gene, CDR1 is SEHNR and CDR2 is FQNEAQ (reference sequence). There are 17 residues in the CDR3. V dropped 5 bases and J dropped 1; count of bases not matched to a gene: 13. The CDR3 loop is CASSPAMFAGVQETQYF. In DNA, the CDR3 is TGTGCCAGCAGCCCAGCTATGTTTGCGGGGGTCCAAGAGACCCAGTACTTC.

The rearrangement joins TRBV5-1 to TRBJ2-2, with D possibly being TRBD2 (5 bases). Trimming took 1 base from V and 8 from J, leaving 12 bases between them. CDR1 is SGHRS, CDR2 YFSETQ, per germline. This CDR3 comprises 14 residues. The CDR3 region has the DNA TGCGCCAGCAGCTTGACGGCAGCGGTGGGGGAGCTGTTTTTT. Its translation is CASSLTAAVGELFF.

V gene TRBV19 combines with J gene TRBJ1-3, with TRBD1 as a possible D gene (6 bases). CDR1 is LNHDA, CDR2 SQIVND, per germline (reference sequence). CDR3 length: 14 amino acids. The V end was cut by 3 bases, the J end by 4 bases, with 10 bases between. CDR3 amino acids: CASSITQGGNTIYF. CDR3 nucleotide sequence: TGTGCCAGTAGTATTACACAGGGCGGAAACACCATATATTTT. The complete variable domain, with remaining parts taken from reference TRBV19 and TRBJ1-3, reads DGGITQSPKYLFRKEGQNVTLSCEQNLNHDAMYWYRQDPGQGLRLIYYSQIVNDFQKGDIAEGYSVSREKKESFPLTVTSAQKNPTAFYLCASSITQGGNTIYFGEGSWLTVV.

The V and J genes are TRBV7-3 and TRBJ2-2; D ambiguous. The CDR3 runs to 13 residues. Germline CDR1 reads SGHTA; CDR2 reads FQGTGA. Trimming shortened V by 5 bases and J by 2 bases, and 6 bases separated the two germline ends. The CDR3 DNA reads as TGTGCCAGCAGCAATATTAACACCGGGGAGCTGTTTTTT. The encoded protein is CASSNINTGELFF.

CDR3 in amino acids: CASSLAGFWDQNTEAFF. DNA of the CDR3: TGTGCCAGCAGCTTAGCAGGGTTCTGGGACCAGAACACTGAAGCTTTCTTT. The chain is built from TRBV7-8 and TRBJ1-1, with D maybe TRBD1 (5 bases). Germline V gene data show CDR1 as SGHVS and CDR2 as FQNEAQ. The CDR3 loop spans 17 amino acids. V shed 0 bases and J shed 1 base, with 15 bases lying between them.

The chain has TRBV18 and TRBJ1-5; D not certain. The CDR3 contains 15 residues. The germline gives CDR1 KGHSH, CDR2 LQKENI. The V end was cut by 1 base, the J end by 2 bases, with 9 bases between. This CDR3 is CASSPQGTGNQPQHF. The DNA of the CDR3 is TGTGCCAGCTCACCACAGGGTACTGGCAATCAGCCCCAGCATTTT. Filled out from reference TRBV18 and TRBJ1-5, the complete variable domain reads NAGVMQNPRHLVRRRGQEARLRCSPMKGHSHVYWYRQLPEEGLKFMVYLQKENIIDESGMPKERFSAEFPKEGPSILRIQQVVRGDSAAYFCASSPQGTGNQPQHFGDGTRLSIL.

This chain uses TRBV19 with TRBJ2-1; TRBD2 matches 12 bases. The germline CDR1 and CDR2 sequences are LNHDA and SQIVND (reference sequence). V trimming: 4 bases; J trimming: 10 bases; junction bases outside the gene matches: 8. The CDR3 extends over 15 amino acids. The CDR3, as DNA: TGTGCCAGTAGTAGGACTAGCGGGGTGGTTGGAGAGCAGTTCTTC. Its translation is CASSRTSGVVGEQFF.

This clone has just a few counts. The rearrangement joins TRBV4-3 to TRBJ1-2; 7 positions match TRBD1. J lost 0 bases, V lost 1 base, and 5 bases had no gene match. Germline V CDR1 and CDR2: LGHNA, YSLEER. This CDR3 comprises 16 residues. The CDR3: CASSQAYTGANYGYTF. In DNA form, the CDR3 reads TGCGCCAGCAGCCAAGCCTATACAGGGGCTAACTATGGCTACACCTTC.

CDR3 region: CASSPGLAGGRQFF. Here the CDR3 DNA reads TGCGCCAGCAGTCCCGGACTAGCGGGGGGGCGGCAGTTCTTC. J is TRBJ2-1 and V is TRBV4-1; TRBD2 matches 15 bases. The CDR3 extends over 14 amino acids. The J segment lost 12 bases and the V segment lost 6 bases, leaving 6 bases of the junction unmatched. In germline, CDR1 is MGHRA, CDR2 YSYEKL.

The chain joins TRBV30 to TRBJ2-5; 13 positions agree with TRBD2. Unmatched junction bases numbered 3, after V lost 7 bases and J lost 1 base. The CDR3 extends over 14 amino acids. Germline loops: CDR1 GTSNPN, CDR2 SVGIG (reference sequence). CDR3 region: CAYRTSGSQETQYF. The CDR3 coding sequence is TGTGCCTATAGGACTAGCGGGAGCCAAGAGACCCAGTACTTC. Looking up the rest from reference TRBV30 and TRBJ2-5 gives the full variable domain: SQTIHQWPATLVQPVGSPLSLECTVEGTSNPNLYWYRQAAGRGLQLLFYSVGIGQISSEVPQNLSASRPQDRQFILSSKKLLLSDSGFYLCAYRTSGSQETQYFGPGTRLLVL.

The table lists this clone with a few counts. V is TRBV7-6 and J is TRBJ1-5, with 8 bases aligning to TRBD1. CDR1 is SGHVS, CDR2 FNYEAQ, per germline. V lost 3 bases, J lost 6 bases, and 7 bases stayed unmatched. CDR3 length equals 15 residues. The CDR3 DNA sequence: TGTGCCAGCAGCTTTGGGACAGACAGGGGTCAGCCCCAGCATTTT. Its protein product is CASSFGTDRGQPQHF.

The chain combines TRBV7-9 with TRBJ1-1; no reliable D call. The CDR3 consists of 13 residues. Germline V lookup: CDR1 SEHNR, CDR2 FQNEAQ (reference sequence). Deletions cut 5 bases from V and 1 base from J, with 8 bases between. Here the CDR3 DNA reads TGTGCCAGCAGCCTGCACTGGAACACTGAAGCTTTCTTT. This translates into CASSLHWNTEAFF.

The chain recombines TRBV4-2 with TRBJ2-7; D possibly corresponds to TRBD2 (6 bases). Germline CDR1 reads LGHNA; CDR2 reads YNFKEQ. This CDR3 has 15 amino acids. Trimming removed 5 bases from V and 6 bases from J, with 20 bases in between. Here the CDR3 reads CASSSGAGTASEQYF. CDR3 DNA: TGTGCCAGCAGCTCAGGAGCCGGGACTGCGTCCGAGCAGTACTTC.

DNA for the CDR3: TGCGCCAGCAGCCCGGGACTAATCACGGATACGCAGTATTTT. This translates into CASSPGLITDTQYF. The rearrangement links TRBV5-1 to TRBJ2-3; the match to TRBD2 covers 7 bases. After removal of 4 bases from V and 6 bases from J, the junction contained 8 bases not matched to a gene. Germline loops: CDR1 SGHRS, CDR2 YFSETQ. CDR3 length equals 14 residues.

The chain carries TRBV27 and TRBJ1-1; D might be TRBD1 (6 bases). The CDR3 totals 14 residues. Germline V gives CDR1 MNHEY, CDR2 SMNVEV (reference sequence). V was shortened by 3 bases and J by 3 bases, with 11 bases between the two germline ends. DNA of the CDR3: TGTGCCAGCAGTTTCCACAGGGATGACACTGAAGCTTTCTTT. Its translation: CASSFHRDDTEAFF.

The gene calls are TRBV10-3 and TRBJ2-1, with TRBD1 matching 12 bases. This CDR3 comprises 14 residues. In germline, CDR1 is ENHRY, CDR2 SYGVKD. The V gene end was trimmed by 8 bases and the J gene end by 4 bases; junction bases not matched to a gene: 3. The CDR3 protein is CAIGTGGGYNEQFF. CDR3 in DNA: TGTGCCATCGGGACAGGGGGCGGGTACAATGAGCAGTTCTTC.

This clone was picked up one time. The chain combines TRBV30 with TRBJ2-2; TRBD1 aligns across 7 bases. From germline, CDR1 is GTSNPN and CDR2 SVGIG (reference sequence). The length of the CDR3 is 14 residues. V was clipped by 3 bases and J by 7 bases; unmatched bases: 8. As DNA, the CDR3 is TGTGCCTGGAGCGACAGGGTTCTCAGCGGGGAGCTGTTTTTT. Protein: CAWSDRVLSGELFF.

This clone was seen more than once but under ten times. The chain has TRBV6-5 and TRBJ2-7; TRBD2 aligns across 8 bases. The germline CDR1 and CDR2 sequences are MNHEY and SVGAGI. The trim removed 0 bases at V and 2 bases at J, leaving 3 bases unmatched. CDR3 size: 15 residues. The CDR3 coding sequence is TGTGCCAGCAGTTACTCAAGCGGGAGCCCCTACGAGCAGTACTTC. Translated: CASSYSSGSPYEQYF.

V usage is TRBV7-9 and J usage is TRBJ2-2; 9 bases line up with TRBD1. This CDR3 is built from 13 residues. Germline assignment: CDR1 SEHNR and CDR2 FQNEAQ (reference sequence). V was clipped by 8 bases and J by 4 bases; unmatched bases: 2. The CDR3 bases are TGTGCCAGCCTGGGACAGGGCACCGGGGAGCTGTTTTTT. Its translation: CASLGQGTGELFF.

This chain uses TRBV19 with TRBJ1-1; 12 positions match TRBD1. The V and J ends lost 0 bases and 4 bases, in that order; junction bases with no gene match: 9. The CDR3 consists of 18 residues. Per germline, CDR1 LNHDA and CDR2 SQIVND (reference sequence). The chain's CDR3 is CASSIDKGTGGRSTEAFF. Here the CDR3 DNA reads TGTGCCAGTAGTATAGATAAGGGGACAGGGGGCAGGAGCACTGAAGCTTTCTTT.

The rearrangement joins TRBV30 to TRBJ2-3; tentatively, D is TRBD1 or TRBD2 (6 bases each). This CDR3 spans 14 amino acids. Trimming left V 0 bases short and J 2 bases short, with 9 bases between. Germline assignment: CDR1 GTSNPN and CDR2 SVGIG (reference sequence). The CDR3, as DNA: TGTGCCTGGAGTGTTGGGGGGCACACAGATACGCAGTATTTT. Its translation: CAWSVGGHTDTQYF.

The J gene is TRBJ1-4, the V gene TRBV15; tentative D call: TRBD1 (6 bases). This CDR3 is 15 amino acids long. Germline V CDR1 and CDR2: LNHNV, YYDKDF (reference sequence). Trimming stripped 5 bases from V and 4 bases from J, with 14 bases between. Here the CDR3 reads CATSLPGTLNEKLFF. The CDR3 DNA follows: TGTGCCACCAGCCTTCCCGGGACACTTAATGAAAAACTGTTTTTT. The full variable domain, its missing parts supplied by reference TRBV15 and TRBJ1-4, is DAMVIQNPRYQVTQFGKPVTLSCSQTLNHNVMYWYQQKSSQAPKLLFHYYDKDFNNEADTPDNFQSRRPNTSFCFLDIRSPGLGDTAMYLCATSLPGTLNEKLFFGSGTQLSVL.

The genes are TRBV29-1 and TRBJ1-2; TRBD1 matches 7 bases. The ends lost 3 bases at V and 4 bases at J; junction bases unmatched: 11. The CDR3 covers 15 residues. CDR1 is SQVTM and CDR2 is ANQGSEA in the germline V gene. The chain's CDR3 is CSVEGGQTGRYGYTF. The DNA of the CDR3 is TGCAGCGTTGAGGGGGGACAGACAGGGCGCTATGGCTACACCTTC.